This T cell receptor (beta chain) emerged from a study of blood T cell repertoires in COVID-19. Study summary: From the United States, Italy and Spain came samples of acute and convalescent COVID-19. The analysed material was cDNA or gDNA that came from T cells, B-cell-depleted T cells, or PBMCs.

This clone has only one observation. The repertoire was sequenced with immunoSEQ multiplex PCR; TCRdb's copy has only in-frame clones and lacks some. The sample includes some 270,000 clones, 70% to 90% seen only once; the top ten take just over 6.5%. In terms of age and location, participants ranged from roughly 18 to 90 years and lived in about 25 US areas. From germline, CDR1 is SNHLY and CDR2 FYNNEI. The CDR3 contains 16 residues. Losses at the gene ends were 4 bases for V and 1 base for J; bases not matched to a gene: 9. The chain links TRBV2 to TRBJ1-2; 7 bases align to TRBD1. Specimen: PBMCs or T cells enriched from blood (not recorded which). The receptor was derived from a woman aged 45-59 years who had been exposed to COVID-19. The CDR3 region is CASSARQGRSNYGYTF. CDR3 nucleotides: TGTGCCAGCAGTGCCCGACAGGGAAGGAGTAACTATGGCTACACCTTC. Full variable domain (outside the CDR3, taken from reference TRBV2 and TRBJ1-2): EPEVTQTPSHQVTQMGQEVILRCVPISNHLYFYWYRQILGQKVEFLVSFYNNEISEKSEIFDDQFSVERPDGSNFTLKIRSTKLEDSAMYFCASSARQGRSNYGYTFGSGTRLTVV.